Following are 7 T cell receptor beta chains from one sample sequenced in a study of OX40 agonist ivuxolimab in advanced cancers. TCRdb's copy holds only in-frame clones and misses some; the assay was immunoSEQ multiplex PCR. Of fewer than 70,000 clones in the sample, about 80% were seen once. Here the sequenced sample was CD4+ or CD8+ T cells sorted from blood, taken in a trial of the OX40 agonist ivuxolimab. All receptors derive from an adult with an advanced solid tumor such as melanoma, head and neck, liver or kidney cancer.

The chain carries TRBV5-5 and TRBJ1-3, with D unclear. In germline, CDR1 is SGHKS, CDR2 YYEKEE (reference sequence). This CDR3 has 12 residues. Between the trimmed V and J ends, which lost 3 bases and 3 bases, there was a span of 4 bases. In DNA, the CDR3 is TGTGCCAGCAGCTCAAATGGAAACACCATATATTTT. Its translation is CASSSNGNTIYF.

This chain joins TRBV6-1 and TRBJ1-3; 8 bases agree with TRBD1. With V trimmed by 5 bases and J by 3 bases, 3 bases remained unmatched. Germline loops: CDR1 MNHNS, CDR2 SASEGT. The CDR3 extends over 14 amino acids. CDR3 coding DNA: TGTGCCAGCAGTCAGGACAGGGTTGGAAACACCATATATTTT. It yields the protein CASSQDRVGNTIYF.

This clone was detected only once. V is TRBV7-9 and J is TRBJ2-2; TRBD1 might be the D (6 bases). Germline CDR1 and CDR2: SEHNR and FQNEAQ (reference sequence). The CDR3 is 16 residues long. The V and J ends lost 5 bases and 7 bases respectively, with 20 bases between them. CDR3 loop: CASSRHQTGSGGELFF. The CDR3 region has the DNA TGTGCCAGCAGCCGACACCAAACAGGGTCGGGCGGGGAGCTGTTTTTT. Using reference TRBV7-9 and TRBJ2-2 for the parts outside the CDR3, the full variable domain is DTGVSQNPRHKITKRGQNVTFRCDPISEHNRLYWYRQTLGQGPEFLTYFQNEAQLEKSRLLSDRFSAERPKGSFSTLEIQRTEQGDSAMYLCASSRHQTGSGGELFFGEGSRLTVL.

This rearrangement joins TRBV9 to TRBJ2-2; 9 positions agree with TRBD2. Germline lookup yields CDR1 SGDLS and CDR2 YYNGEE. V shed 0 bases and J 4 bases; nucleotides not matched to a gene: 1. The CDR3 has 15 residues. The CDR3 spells CASSVGGRATGELFF. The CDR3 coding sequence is TGTGCCAGCAGCGTAGGCGGGAGGGCCACCGGGGAGCTGTTTTTT.

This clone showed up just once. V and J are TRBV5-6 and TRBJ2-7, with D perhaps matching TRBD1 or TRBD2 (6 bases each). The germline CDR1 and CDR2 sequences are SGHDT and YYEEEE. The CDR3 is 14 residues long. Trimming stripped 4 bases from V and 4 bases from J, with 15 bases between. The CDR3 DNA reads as TGTGCCAGCAGCCAGGAGGGGGTTCGGTACGAGCAGTACTTC. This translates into CASSQEGVRYEQYF.

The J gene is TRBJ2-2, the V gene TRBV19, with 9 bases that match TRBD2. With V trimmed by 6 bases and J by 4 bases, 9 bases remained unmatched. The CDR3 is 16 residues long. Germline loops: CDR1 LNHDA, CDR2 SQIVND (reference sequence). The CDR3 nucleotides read TGTGCCAGTAGCGGTGGCGGGAGGGCCTTCACCGGGGAGCTGTTTTTT. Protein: CASSGGGRAFTGELFF.

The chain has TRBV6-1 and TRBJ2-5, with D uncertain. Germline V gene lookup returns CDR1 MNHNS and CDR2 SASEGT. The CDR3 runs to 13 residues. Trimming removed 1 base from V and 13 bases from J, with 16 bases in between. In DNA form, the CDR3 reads TGTGCCAGCAGTGAAGTAGGACGGAGCCGGCCGTACTTC. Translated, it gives CASSEVGRSRPYF.